This T cell receptor beta chain stems from a study of blood T cells in healthy people across ages. Study summary: With template switching, about one barcoded beta molecule was captured per two T cells.

Trimming cost V 3 bases and J 9 bases; bases outside gene matches: 10. The CDR3 runs to 16 residues. Through a sample-barcoded 5' primer and a J-beta primer mix, a second PCR was run for roughly 6 to 12 cycles. TCRdb reprocessed the 5' RACE reads with MiXCR, giving one entry per CDR3 protein. This sample has approximately 900,000 distinct CDR3 sequences, with 45% to 50% found just once. A few counts support this clonotype. In terms of origin and age, donors were healthy Caucasian individuals from Russia aged about 6 to 90. This chain uses TRBV12-3 or TRBV12-4 with TRBJ2-1; 11 bases match TRBD2. What was sequenced was blood. This receptor was obtained from a man aged 25-45 years in good health. The CDR3 DNA sequence: TGTGCCAGCAGTTTCACTAGCGGGGGTCGCGTCGGTGAGCAGTTCTTC. Translating gives CASSFTSGGRVGEQFF.